This T cell receptor beta chain is drawn from a study of cytomegalovirus exposure and HLA in healthy donors. Study results and limitations: Later analysis associated a missense DCLRE1C variant with TCR beta V- and J-gene trimming. Previous analysis showed most TCR beta V segments were productive about 90% or about 30% of the time. Within the data, a cluster of highly shared sequence variants was likely a sequencing artifact.

The primer mix had 60 Vbeta and 13 Jbeta primers. Per the authors' pipeline: Unique TCR beta chains numbered roughly 84 million in a later analysis, with about 11 million shared. The assay was immunoSEQ multiplex PCR, and TCRdb's table has in-frame clones only and misses some. Clone size and V and J calls were adopted from that table, with D and trimming inferred from the DNA. The sample comprises some 140,000 clones, around 85% of which are singletons, and 8.8% rests with the top ten. A word on this clone: No antigen is known for it.

The sample comprised PBMCs. This clonotype was obtained from a woman aged 50 to 60 in good health and CMV-seropositive.

Here the CDR3 DNA reads TGTGCCAGCAGCTTGGGGTCAGCGGGAAAGACCCAGTACTTC. It is translated as CASSLGSAGKTQYF. The chain couples TRBV5-5 to TRBJ2-5, with TRBD2 matching over 7 bases. The CDR3 consists of 14 residues. Germline trimming cut 0 bases from V and 6 bases from J; bases unmatched to any gene: 5. Per germline, CDR1 SGHKS and CDR2 YYEKEE (reference sequence).